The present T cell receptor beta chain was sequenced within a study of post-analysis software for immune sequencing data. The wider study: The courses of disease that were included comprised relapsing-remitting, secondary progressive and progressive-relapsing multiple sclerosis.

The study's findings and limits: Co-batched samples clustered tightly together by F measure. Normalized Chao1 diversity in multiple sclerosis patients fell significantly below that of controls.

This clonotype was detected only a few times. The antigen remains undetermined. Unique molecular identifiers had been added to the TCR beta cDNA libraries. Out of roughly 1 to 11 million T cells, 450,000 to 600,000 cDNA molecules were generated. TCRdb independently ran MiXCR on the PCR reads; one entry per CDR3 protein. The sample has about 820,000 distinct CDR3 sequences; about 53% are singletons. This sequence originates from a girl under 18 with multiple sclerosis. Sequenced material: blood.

DNA for the CDR3: TGTGCCAGCAGTGAATCTATGAGGAATGAGCAGTTCTTC. Translated, it gives CASSESMRNEQFF. This rearrangement joins TRBV6-1 to TRBJ2-1; D not certain. The CDR3 is 13 residues long. V gave up 2 bases and J gave up 7 bases, with 9 bases separating them. The germline CDR1 and CDR2 sequences are MNHNS and SASEGT.